The 32 T cell receptor beta chains in this list originate from one sample, sequenced in a study of T cells after yellow fever vaccination. TCRdb re-derived calls from the 5' RACE reads in MiXCR, one entry per CDR3 protein. The sample includes over 130,000 distinct CDR3 sequences, more than 6% seen only once; the top ten take about 0.73%. The input for sequencing was CD4+ T cells sorted from PBMCs, taken 5 days after the yellow fever booster vaccination. The receptor source for this set is a man aged 25-40 years who received the YFV17D yellow fever vaccine.

This clonotype was found many times. The chain employs TRBV29-1 and TRBJ2-7; TRBD2 matches at 8 bases. V gave up 6 bases and J gave up 6 bases; unmatched junction bases: 4. Germline V CDR1 and CDR2: SQVTM, ANQGSEA. The CDR3 sequence is 11 residues long. CDR3 coding DNA: TGCAGCGTCGGGAGGGCGGGCGAGCAGTACTTC. Amino acids: CSVGRAGEQYF.

CDR3 in amino acids: CASSRRGRGVARRNQETQYF. CDR3 nucleotide sequence: TGTGCCAGCAGCCGGAGAGGGAGGGGGGTAGCGAGACGGAACCAAGAGACCCAGTACTTC. The chain joins TRBV11-2 to TRBJ2-5, with D maybe TRBD2 (7 bases). Trimming cost V 5 bases and J 0 bases, with 28 bases left between them. This CDR3 region has 20 residues. From germline, CDR1 is SGHAT and CDR2 FQNNGV.

At least ten counts were recorded for this clonotype. This chain links TRBV12-3 or TRBV12-4 with TRBJ2-1, with 9 bases that match TRBD2. The V and J ends lost 6 bases and 7 bases, in that order; junction bases with no gene match: 10. The CDR3 sequence is 15 residues long. The CDR3 is CASRNSGSLGNEQFF. The CDR3 coding sequence is TGTGCCAGCAGAAATAGCGGGAGCCTGGGGAATGAGCAGTTCTTC.

This clonotype was observed many times. The rearrangement joins TRBV4-1 to TRBJ2-6; 11 bases fit TRBD2. Germline V CDR1 and CDR2: MGHRA, YSYEKL. The CDR3 is 21 amino acids. Unmatched junction bases numbered 17, after V lost 3 bases and J lost 4 bases. The CDR3 protein is CASSQQGGTSGSGYGANVLTF. The CDR3 bases are TGCGCCAGCAGCCAGCAGGGAGGTACTAGCGGGAGTGGTTACGGGGCCAACGTCCTGACTTTC.

This clonotype was found many times. The rearrangement uses TRBV5-1 and TRBJ1-1; D is perhaps TRBD1 (5 bases). The CDR3 spans 17 residues. V lost 2 bases and J lost 1, with 18 bases in between. CDR1 SGHRS and CDR2 YFSETQ come from the germline V gene. The CDR3 DNA sequence: TGCGCCAGCAGCTTTCTTGCCAGGGAAAGATCGAACACTGAAGCTTTCTTT. Translating it yields CASSFLARERSNTEAFF.

This clonotype was seen many times. V usage is TRBV20-1 and J usage is TRBJ2-7; TRBD2 might be the D (5 bases). V shed 0 bases and J shed 5 bases, with 11 bases lying between them. The CDR3 extends over 13 amino acids. The germline gives CDR1 DFQATT, CDR2 SNEGSKA (reference sequence). The CDR3 nucleotides are TGCAGTGCTAGAGATCCCGCCGGGGACGAGCAGTACTTC. Amino acids: CSARDPAGDEQYF.

In its sample, this clonotype was seen once. This may stem from a read error, because a much larger clone lies one nucleotide away. The chain employs TRBV20-1 and TRBJ2-7; TRBD2 matches 11 bases. The CDR3 has 16 residues. Per germline, CDR1 DFQATT and CDR2 SNEGSKA (reference sequence). As DNA, the CDR3 is TGCAGTTCTAGAACTAGCGGGAGTAGTAGTTCCTACGAGCAGTACTTC. Translating gives CSSRTSGSSSSYEQYF.

In its sample, this clonotype was seen many times. This rearrangement joins TRBV24-1 to TRBJ2-3, with TRBD2 as a possible D gene (5 bases). This CDR3 has 15 amino acids. V lost 5 bases to trimming and J lost 2 bases, with 13 bases between them. CDR1 and CDR2 (germline): KGHDR, SFDVKD. The CDR3 loop is CATSGGAETTDTQYF. In DNA form, the CDR3 reads TGTGCCACCAGTGGGGGAGCGGAGACCACAGATACGCAGTATTTT.

The chain uses TRBV12-3 or TRBV12-4 and TRBJ2-4; D is unresolved. This CDR3 contains 11 residues. V lost 8 bases, J lost 10 bases, and 12 bases lay in between. The CDR3 DNA sequence: TGTGCCAGCTCCACGGCGGATATTCAGTACTTC. Translation: CASSTADIQYF.

As to this clonotype: A much larger clone differs by one base, so this may be a read error. The V call is TRBV29-1, the J call TRBJ2-7; D ambiguous. In germline, CDR1 is SQVTM, CDR2 ANQGSEA. This CDR3 is built from 13 residues. V was trimmed by 4 bases and J by 4 bases, leaving 14 bases between them. The CDR3 loop reads CSVGGVGIYEQYF. The CDR3 bases are TGCAGCGTTGGTGGAGTAGGAATTTACGAGCAGTACTTC.

This clonotype occurred many times. The chain uses TRBV20-1 and TRBJ2-3; the D gene is possibly TRBD2 (5 bases). V was pared by 2 bases and J by 4 bases, with 13 bases between. The germline CDR1 and CDR2 sequences are DFQATT and SNEGSKA (reference sequence). The CDR3 consists of 14 residues. The CDR3 protein is CSARTSAGSDTQYF. In DNA, the CDR3 is TGCAGTGCTAGAACGTCGGCGGGTTCAGATACGCAGTATTTT.

This clonotype showed up many times. The V and J genes are TRBV7-2 and TRBJ2-1; D is possibly TRBD1 or TRBD2 (5 bases each). Germline assignment: CDR1 SGHTA and CDR2 FQGNSA. V gave up 3 bases and J gave up 9 bases, with 18 bases separating them. The CDR3 has 15 residues. The CDR3: CASSLVAQGVGEQFF. The CDR3 DNA is TGTGCCAGCAGCTTGGTGGCCCAGGGAGTTGGTGAGCAGTTCTTC.

This clonotype was detected only a few times. The rearrangement uses TRBV15 and TRBJ2-5; possibly TRBD1 or TRBD2 for D (5 bases each). Trimming removed 3 bases from V and 1 base from J, with 12 bases in between. The CDR3 totals 15 residues. Germline lookup yields CDR1 LNHNV and CDR2 YYDKDF (reference sequence). CDR3 coding DNA: TGTGCCACCAGCAGGGGACCCCCTGGCCAAGAGACCCAGTACTTC. Its translation is CATSRGPPGQETQYF.

There are many counts of this clonotype. The chain has TRBV7-2 and TRBJ2-2, with D hard to call. This CDR3 comprises 12 residues. Germline values: CDR1 SGHTA, CDR2 FQGNSA. Trimming shortened V by 5 bases and J by 7 bases, and 8 bases separated the two germline ends. CDR3 nucleotide sequence: TGTGCCAGCAGCCTTTGGGGCGGGGAGCTGTTTTTT. Protein: CASSLWGGELFF.

Comment on this clonotype: This may stem from a read error, because a much larger clone lies one nucleotide away. The chain is built from TRBV7-2 and TRBJ1-2; unclear D gene. CDR1 is SGHTA and CDR2 is FQGNSA in the germline V gene. Trimming cost V 1 base and J 5 bases, with 8 bases left between them. This CDR3 has 13 amino acids. DNA for the CDR3: TGTGCCAGCAGCTTAGTAAGCCATTATGGCTACACCTTC. Translating gives CASSLVSHYGYTF.

As to this clonotype: This sequence may be a read error, since a much larger clone differs from it by one base. The chain recombines TRBV25-1 with TRBJ2-1; D uncertain. The CDR3 length is 12 residues. Germline V gene lookup returns CDR1 MGHDK and CDR2 SYGVNS. CDR3 residues: CSSSEYNREQFF. The CDR3 nucleotides are TGTTCCAGCAGTGAATATAACCGGGAGCAGTTCTTC.

V usage is TRBV4-2 and J usage is TRBJ2-2; TRBD1 agrees at 12 bases. J gave up 5 bases and V 4 bases, and 14 bases lay outside the gene matches. CDR1 LGHNA and CDR2 YNFKEQ come from the germline V gene. The CDR3 loop spans 19 amino acids. As DNA, the CDR3 is TGTGCCAGCAGCCCCGGGACAGGGGGCGCAGTTTTTCGTACCGGGGAGCTGTTTTTT. It translates to CASSPGTGGAVFRTGELFF.

This clonotype was counted at least ten times. The CDR3 DNA reads as TGCGCCAGCCAGCGGGGGACAGAAGAGTATGGCTACACCTTC. As protein: CASQRGTEEYGYTF. The chain carries TRBV5-1 and TRBJ1-2; TRBD1 matches at 7 bases. The CDR3 spans 14 residues. With 7 bases clipped from V and 5 bases from J, the junction kept 11 bases outside the gene matches. The germline gives CDR1 SGHRS, CDR2 YFSETQ.

Details on this clonotype: Just one base apart from a much larger clone, this may be a read error. The chain recombines TRBV20-1 with TRBJ2-7; D might be TRBD1 or TRBD2, each matching 6 bases. With 3 bases removed from V and 4 bases from J, the gap between germline ends came to 10 bases. Germline CDR1 DFQATT, CDR2 SNEGSKA (reference sequence). The CDR3 is 12 amino acids. Here the CDR3 reads CSASRGRYEQYF. The CDR3 DNA reads as TGCAGTGCTAGTCGGGGGCGGTACGAGCAGTACTTC.

The V and J genes are TRBV5-1 and TRBJ2-7; D possibly corresponds to TRBD1 (6 bases). The CDR3 contains 14 residues. Germline lookup yields CDR1 SGHRS and CDR2 YFSETQ. V gave up 3 bases and J gave up 2 bases, with 12 bases separating them. CDR3 region: CASSSPGHTYEQYF. For the CDR3, the DNA is TGCGCCAGCAGCTCTCCGGGACACACCTACGAGCAGTACTTC.

This clonotype was seen a few times. The CDR3 sequence: CASSASLSAYNEQFF. The CDR3 DNA follows: TGTGCCAGCAGCGCTAGTTTGTCGGCCTACAATGAGCAGTTCTTC. The V call is TRBV5-4, the J call TRBJ2-1; unclear D gene. CDR1 is SGHNT, CDR2 YYREEE, per germline (reference sequence). Trimming took off 4 bases at V and 2 bases at J, with 13 bases between the two ends. The CDR3 runs 15 residues. The complete variable domain, with remaining parts taken from reference TRBV5-4 and TRBJ2-1, reads ETGVTQSPTHLIKTRGQQVTLRCSSQSGHNTVSWYQQALGQGPQFIFQYYREEENGRGNFPPRFSGLQFPNYSSELNVNALELDDSALYLCASSASLSAYNEQFFGPGTRLTVL.

This clonotype was picked up many times. The J gene is TRBJ2-7, the V gene TRBV28; 7 bases fit TRBD1. Germline trimming cut 6 bases from V and 6 bases from J; bases unmatched to any gene: 8. The length of the CDR3 is 13 residues. Germline V gene data show CDR1 as MDHEN and CDR2 as SYDVKM. The chain's CDR3 is CASRTGMVLEQYF. In DNA, the CDR3 is TGTGCCAGCAGGACAGGGATGGTACTCGAGCAGTACTTC.

This clonotype was recorded many times. The chain carries TRBV5-6 and TRBJ2-3, with TRBD1 as a possible D gene (6 bases). The CDR3 contains 13 residues. V gave up 4 bases and J gave up 10 bases, with 16 bases separating them. Per germline, CDR1 SGHDT and CDR2 YYEEEE. The CDR3 sequence is CASSLRDNPSQYF. Written as DNA, the CDR3 is TGTGCCAGCAGCCTCCGGGACAACCCGTCGCAGTATTTT. Combining the CDR3 with reference TRBV5-6 and TRBJ2-3 gives the whole variable domain DAGVTQSPTHLIKTRGQQVTLRCSPKSGHDTVSWYQQALGQGPQFIFQYYEEEERQRGNFPDRFSGHQFPNYSSELNVNALLLGDSALYLCASSLRDNPSQYFGPGTRLTVL.

V is TRBV5-1 and J is TRBJ1-2; D gene ambiguous. CDR1 is SGHRS, CDR2 YFSETQ, per germline. CDR3 size: 14 residues. Trimming took 2 bases from V and 1 from J, leaving 9 bases between them. CDR3 sequence: CASSFGTFNYGYTF. Written as DNA, the CDR3 is TGCGCCAGCAGCTTCGGCACCTTTAACTATGGCTACACCTTC.

Remarks on this clonotype: A clone one base away is much larger, so this may be a read error. The chain recombines TRBV5-1 with TRBJ2-2; TRBD2 agrees at 8 bases. This CDR3 is built from 16 residues. The germline CDR1 and CDR2 sequences are SGHRS and YFSETQ. The CDR3 spells CASSFGVAGNTGGLFF. The CDR3 DNA sequence: TGCGCCAGCAGCTTCGGAGTAGCGGGAAACACCGGGGGGCTGTTTTTT.

In this sample, this clonotype turned up many times. The chain employs TRBV5-5 and TRBJ2-5; 7 bases line up with TRBD1. The CDR3 consists of 15 residues. V dropped 4 bases and J dropped 1; count of bases not matched to a gene: 7. CDR1 SGHKS and CDR2 YYEKEE come from the germline V gene (reference sequence). The CDR3 nucleotides are TGTGCCAGCAGCCGGGGACAGACACTCCAAGAGACCCAGTACTTC. The encoded protein is CASSRGQTLQETQYF.

This clonotype came up many times. The CDR3 DNA reads as TGCGCCAGCAGCTGGGGTACCGGGACTAGCGGGAGGTATCCTAATGAGCAGTTCTTC. Its protein is CASSWGTGTSGRYPNEQFF. This chain links TRBV5-1 with TRBJ2-1, with TRBD2 matching over 15 bases. Germline V gene data show CDR1 as SGHRS and CDR2 as YFSETQ. This CDR3 comprises 19 residues. V shed 3 bases, J shed 7 bases, and the junction held 14 bases outside the gene matches.

The chain carries TRBV6-2 or TRBV6-3 and TRBJ2-4; the D gene is possibly TRBD2 (5 bases). V lost 3 bases and J lost 0, with 15 bases in between. This CDR3 spans 17 amino acids. Germline V lookup: CDR1 MNHEY, CDR2 SVGEGT. The chain's CDR3 is CASSYFVLAEAKNIQYF. CDR3 in DNA: TGTGCCAGCAGTTATTTTGTCCTAGCAGAAGCCAAAAACATTCAGTACTTC.

This chain connects TRBV5-4 to TRBJ2-6; no firm D call. Per the germline V gene, CDR1 is SGHNT and CDR2 is YYREEE (reference sequence). CDR3 size: 17 residues. Deletions cut 0 bases from V and 0 bases from J, with 10 bases between. Written as DNA, the CDR3 is TGTGCCAGCAGCTTGGGGCAGGCTAACTCTGGGGCCAACGTCCTGACTTTC. This encodes CASSLGQANSGANVLTF. The full variable domain, its missing parts supplied by reference TRBV5-4 and TRBJ2-6, is ETGVTQSPTHLIKTRGQQVTLRCSSQSGHNTVSWYQQALGQGPQFIFQYYREEENGRGNFPPRFSGLQFPNYSSELNVNALELDDSALYLCASSLGQANSGANVLTFGAGSRLTVL.

Details on this clonotype: A much larger clone is a single base away; this may be a read error. The J gene is TRBJ1-4, the V gene TRBV7-2, with D possibly matching TRBD1 (5 bases). The CDR3 is 14 residues long. Germline loops: CDR1 SGHTA, CDR2 FQGNSA. Trimming left V 5 bases short and J 4 bases short, with 11 bases between. In DNA form, the CDR3 reads TGTGCCAGCAGCCAAAGGGGTAGTAATGAAAAACTGTTTTTT. This encodes CASSQRGSNEKLFF.

This clonotype was recorded a few times. The rearrangement links TRBV5-1 to TRBJ2-5, with TRBD2 as a possible D gene (6 bases). The CDR3 loop spans 14 amino acids. Germline CDR1 SGHRS, CDR2 YFSETQ. V lost 4 bases and J 5 bases, leaving 15 bases between the germline ends. The CDR3 sequence: CASSPGGEWETQYF. CDR3 nucleotide sequence: TGCGCCAGCAGCCCCGGCGGGGAATGGGAGACCCAGTACTTC.

This clonotype was detected ten times or more. In DNA, the CDR3 is TGTGCCAGCGGTCACTTATCCGAGTCATATGAGCAGTTCTTC. Translation: CASGHLSESYEQFF. The V and J genes are TRBV7-9 and TRBJ2-1; the D is unclear. The CDR3 totals 14 residues. V was clipped by 8 bases and J by 8 bases, with 19 bases between them. CDR1 and CDR2 (germline): SEHNR, FQNEAQ (reference sequence).